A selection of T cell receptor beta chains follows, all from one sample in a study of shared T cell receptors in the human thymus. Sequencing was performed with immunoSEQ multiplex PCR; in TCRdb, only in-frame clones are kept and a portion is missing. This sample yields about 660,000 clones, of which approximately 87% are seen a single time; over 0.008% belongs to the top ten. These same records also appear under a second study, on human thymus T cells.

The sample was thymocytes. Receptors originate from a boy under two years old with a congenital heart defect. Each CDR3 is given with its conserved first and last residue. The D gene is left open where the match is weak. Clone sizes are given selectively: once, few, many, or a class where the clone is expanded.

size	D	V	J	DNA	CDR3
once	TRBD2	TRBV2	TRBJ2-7	TGTGCCAGCACTGGACTAGCGGGCCCTCTGGAGCAGTACTTC	CASTGLAGPLEQYF
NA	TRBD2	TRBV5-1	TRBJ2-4	TGCGCCAGCAGCTTCCACCGGGGGGAGGGGAAGGTGAGAAACATTCAGTACTTC	CASSFHRGEGKVRNIQYF
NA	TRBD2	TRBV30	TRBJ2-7	TGTGCCGGGCGGGGGGGGAACTACGAGCAGTACTTC	CAGRGGNYEQYF
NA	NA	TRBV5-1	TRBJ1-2	TGCGCCAGCAGCCAGTACAACCCGCCGAGGACTAACTATGGCTACACCTTC	CASSQYNPPRTNYGYTF
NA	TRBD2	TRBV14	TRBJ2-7	TGTGCCAGCAGCCAATCGACTGGACTAGCTCGAGGCGAGCAGTACTTC	CASSQSTGLARGEQYF
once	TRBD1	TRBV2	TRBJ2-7	TGTGCCAGCAGTGAAGCGAAAGATTCGGGCTGGGGGGACAGGGAATCCTACGAGCAGTACTTC	CASSEAKDSGWGDRESYEQYF
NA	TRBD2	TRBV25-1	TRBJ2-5	TGTGCCAGCAGTGAATATAATACCGGGACTAGCCTCAAGAGAACCCAGTACTTC	CASSEYNTGTSLKRTQYF
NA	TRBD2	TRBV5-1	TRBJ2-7	TGCGCCAGCAGCTCGGGGCCTAGCGGGAGACCCAAATGGAACCTAAGCTCCTACGAGCAGTACTTC	CASSSGPSGRPKWNLSSYEQYF
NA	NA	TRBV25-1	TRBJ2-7	TGTGCCAGCAGTGAACCGCCCATTGTATCTAGATCATCTTACGAGCAGTACTTC	CASSEPPIVSRSSYEQYF
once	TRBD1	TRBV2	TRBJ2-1	TGTGCCAGCAGTGAAAGGGGGCCGGGACACCCCTTCTTC	CASSERGPGHPFF
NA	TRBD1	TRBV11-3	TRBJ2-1	TGTGCCAGCAGCTTAGTCTTAGACAGGGTCTACAATGAGCAGTTCTTC	CASSLVLDRVYNEQFF
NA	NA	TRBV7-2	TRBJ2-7	TGTGCCAGCAGCCCCGTCAAGGTGCGGGTCCTCTACGAGCAGTACTTC	CASSPVKVRVLYEQYF
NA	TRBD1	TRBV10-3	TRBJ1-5	TGTGCCATCAGTCTCCCGGGGACAGGCGGGCAGCCCCAGCATTTT	CAISLPGTGGQPQHF
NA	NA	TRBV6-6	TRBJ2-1	TGTGCCAGCAGTTACCGGATCCAGGGGCCCTACAATGAGCAGTTCTTC	CASSYRIQGPYNEQFF
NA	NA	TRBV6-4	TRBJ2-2	TGTGCCATCGCGGCGGAGACTTCCAGCACCGGGGAGCTGTTTTTT	CAIAAETSSTGELFF
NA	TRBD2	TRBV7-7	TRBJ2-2	TGTGCTAGCAGCTTAGTCCCCAGGGGGACTAGCGGGCATATTTGGAACACCGGGGAGCTGTTTTTT	CASSLVPRGTSGHIWNTGELFF
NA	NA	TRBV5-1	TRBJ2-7	TGCGCCAGCAGCTACCGACAGGGAGGCGAACAGCAGTACTTC	CASSYRQGGEQQYF
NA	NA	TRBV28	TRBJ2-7	TGTGCCAGCAGTCCAACCGAGGACTATTCCTACGAGCAGTACTTC	CASSPTEDYSYEQYF
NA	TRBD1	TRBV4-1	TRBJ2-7	TGCGCCAGCAGCCAAGATCGTCAGGACAGGTCGTACTTC	CASSQDRQDRSYF
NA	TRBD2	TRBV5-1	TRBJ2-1	TGCGCCAGCAGCTTGAGGCGGGAGAGATCGAATGAGCAGTTCTTC	CASSLRRERSNEQFF
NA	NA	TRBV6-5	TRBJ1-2	TGTGCCAGCAGTCAAGGGGCCCGGAAGGACTATGGCTACACCTTC	CASSQGARKDYGYTF
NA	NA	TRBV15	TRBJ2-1	TGTGCCACCAGCACCAGACCGAGGGACTTTCACAATGAGCAGTTCTTC	CATSTRPRDFHNEQFF
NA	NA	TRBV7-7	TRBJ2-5	TGTGCTAGCAGACCGGCTACAGTTTGGGGGGAGGCCCAAGAGACCCAGTACTTC	CASRPATVWGEAQETQYF
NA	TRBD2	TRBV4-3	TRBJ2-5	TGCGCCAGCAGCCACCGGGAGGAACAAGAGACCCAGTACTTC	CASSHREEQETQYF
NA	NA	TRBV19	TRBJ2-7	TGTGCCAGTAGTATAAGGTTCAGGGCAGGCGACCACGAGCAGTACTTC	CASSIRFRAGDHEQYF
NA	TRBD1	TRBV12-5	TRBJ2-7	TGTGCTAGTGGCGGATACAGGGGATCCTACGAGCAGTACTTC	CASGGYRGSYEQYF
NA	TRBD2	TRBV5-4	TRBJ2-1	TGTGCCAGCAGCATGCGGGGGGAGAGGTCCAATGAGCAGTTCTTC	CASSMRGERSNEQFF
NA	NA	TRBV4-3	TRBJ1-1	TGCGCCAGCAGCCAAGGTGACAGAGCTTTCTTT	CASSQGDRAFF
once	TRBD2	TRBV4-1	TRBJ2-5	TGCGCCAGCAGCCGAAATATGGAACTAGCGGGACGAGAGACCCAGTACTTC	CASSRNMELAGRETQYF
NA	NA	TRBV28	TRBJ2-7	TGTGCCAGCAGTTTAGCGACAGTTAGCTCCTACGAGCAGTACTTC	CASSLATVSSYEQYF
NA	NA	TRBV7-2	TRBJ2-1	TGTGCCAGCAGCTTAGGGGCAGATAGCTCCTACAATGAGCAGTTCTTC	CASSLGADSSYNEQFF
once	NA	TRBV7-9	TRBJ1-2	TGTGCCAGCAGCTTAGTCGGAGAACTAGAGCACCGCTATGGCTACACCTTC	CASSLVGELEHRYGYTF
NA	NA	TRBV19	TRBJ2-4	TGTGCCAGTAGTTCGTCCGGGTCTGAAGCCAAAAACATTCAGTACTTC	CASSSSGSEAKNIQYF
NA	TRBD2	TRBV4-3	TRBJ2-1	TGCGCCAGCAGCCCGGAGTTACTAGCGCCCTACAATGAGCAGTTCTTC	CASSPELLAPYNEQFF
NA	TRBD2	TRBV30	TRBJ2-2	TGTGCCTGGAGTGAAGGTCGGGGCCCGAGGACTAGCGGGAGTTGCGGCACCGGGGAGCTGTTTTTT	CAWSEGRGPRTSGSCGTGELFF
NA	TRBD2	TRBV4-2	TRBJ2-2	TGTGCCAGCAGCCAAGATTTGCCGGGAGGGGTGGCAGGGAACACCGGGGAGCTGTTTTTT	CASSQDLPGGVAGNTGELFF
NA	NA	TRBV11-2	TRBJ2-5	TGTGCCAGCAGCCCAATCCATCGATTCACTGAGGCAGAGACCCAGTACTTC	CASSPIHRFTEAETQYF
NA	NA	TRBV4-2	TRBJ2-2	TGTGCCAGCAGCCATACTTCTAGCGACCCGAACACCGGGGAGCTGTTTTTT	CASSHTSSDPNTGELFF
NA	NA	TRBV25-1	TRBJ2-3	TGTGCCAGCAGTGAATCGAGTGGGGGGTGGGACACAGATACGCAGTATTTT	CASSESSGGWDTDTQYF
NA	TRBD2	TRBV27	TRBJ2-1	TGTGCCAGCAGTTTACGGCGGGAGTCCTACAATGAGCAGTTCTTC	CASSLRRESYNEQFF
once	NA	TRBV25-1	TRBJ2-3	TGTGCCAGCACCACCCCGTCCAGGGTTTACACAGATACGCAGTATTTT	CASTTPSRVYTDTQYF
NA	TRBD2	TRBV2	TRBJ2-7	TGTGCCAGCTATAGCGGGAGTACCCACGAGCAGTACTTC	CASYSGSTHEQYF
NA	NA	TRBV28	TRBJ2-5	TGTGCCAGCAGTCAGGACTCCTCAGAGACCCAGTACTTC	CASSQDSSETQYF